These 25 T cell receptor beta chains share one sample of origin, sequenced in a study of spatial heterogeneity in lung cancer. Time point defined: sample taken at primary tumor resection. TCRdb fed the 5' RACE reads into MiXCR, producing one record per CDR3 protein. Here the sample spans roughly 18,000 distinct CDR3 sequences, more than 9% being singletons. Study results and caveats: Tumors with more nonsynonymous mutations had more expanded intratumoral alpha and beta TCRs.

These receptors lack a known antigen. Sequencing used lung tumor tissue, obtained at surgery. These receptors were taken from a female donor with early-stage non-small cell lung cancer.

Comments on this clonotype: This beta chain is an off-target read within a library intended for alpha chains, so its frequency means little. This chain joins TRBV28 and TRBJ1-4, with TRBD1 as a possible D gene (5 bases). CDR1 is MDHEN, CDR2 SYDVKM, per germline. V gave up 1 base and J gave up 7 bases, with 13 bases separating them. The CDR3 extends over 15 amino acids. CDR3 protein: CASSLLWGLGEKLFF. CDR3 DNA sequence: TGTGCCAGCAGTTTATTGTGGGGGTTGGGTGAAAAACTGTTTTTT.

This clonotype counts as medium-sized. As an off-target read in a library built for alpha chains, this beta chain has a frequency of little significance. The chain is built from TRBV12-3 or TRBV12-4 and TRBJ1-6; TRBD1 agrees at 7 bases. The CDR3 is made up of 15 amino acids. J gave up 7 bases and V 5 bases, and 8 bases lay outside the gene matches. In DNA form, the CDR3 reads TGTGCCAGCAGTCCGACCTCAGGGGGAAATTCACCCCTCCACTTT. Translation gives CASSPTSGGNSPLHF.

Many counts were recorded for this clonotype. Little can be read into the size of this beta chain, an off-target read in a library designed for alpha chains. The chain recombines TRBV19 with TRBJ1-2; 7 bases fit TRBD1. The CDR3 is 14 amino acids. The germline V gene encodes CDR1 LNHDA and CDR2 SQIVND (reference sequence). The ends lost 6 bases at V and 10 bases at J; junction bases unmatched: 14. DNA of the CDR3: TGTGCCAGTAGAGACCGAGACAGGGAGTTTTACTACACCTTC. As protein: CASRDRDREFYYTF.

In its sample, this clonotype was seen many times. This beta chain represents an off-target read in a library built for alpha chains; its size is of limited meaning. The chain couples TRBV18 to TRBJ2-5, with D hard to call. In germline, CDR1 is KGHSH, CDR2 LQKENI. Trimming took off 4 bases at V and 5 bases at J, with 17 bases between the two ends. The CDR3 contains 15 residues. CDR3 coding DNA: TGTGCCAGCTCACGCACGGACGGACGGGTCGAGACCCAGTACTTC. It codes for CASSRTDGRVETQYF.

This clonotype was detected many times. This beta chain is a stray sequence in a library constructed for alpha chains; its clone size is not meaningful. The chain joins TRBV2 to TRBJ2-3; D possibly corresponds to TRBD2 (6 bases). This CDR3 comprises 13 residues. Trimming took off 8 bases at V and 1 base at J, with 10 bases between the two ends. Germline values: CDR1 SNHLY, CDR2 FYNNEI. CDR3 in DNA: TGTGCCAGCGTATGGGGGGGCACAGATACGCAGTATTTT. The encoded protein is CASVWGGTDTQYF.

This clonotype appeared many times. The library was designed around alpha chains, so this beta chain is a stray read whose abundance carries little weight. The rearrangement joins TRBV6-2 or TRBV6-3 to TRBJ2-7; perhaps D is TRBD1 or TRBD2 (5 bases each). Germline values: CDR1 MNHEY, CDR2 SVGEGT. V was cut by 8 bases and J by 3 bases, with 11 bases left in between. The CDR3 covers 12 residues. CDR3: CASQGDYYEQYF. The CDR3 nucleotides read TGTGCCAGCCAGGGAGACTACTACGAGCAGTACTTC.

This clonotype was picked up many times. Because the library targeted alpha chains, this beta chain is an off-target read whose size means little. Here the CDR3 DNA reads TGTGCCAGCAGCCAAGACTCAGGATATGGCTACACCTTC. Encoded protein: CASSQDSGYGYTF. The rearrangement links TRBV11-2 to TRBJ1-2; no clear D. CDR1 and CDR2 from the germline V gene are SGHAT and FQNNGV. The V end lost 5 bases, the J end lost 5 bases, and 12 bases lay between the germline ends. There are 13 residues in the CDR3.

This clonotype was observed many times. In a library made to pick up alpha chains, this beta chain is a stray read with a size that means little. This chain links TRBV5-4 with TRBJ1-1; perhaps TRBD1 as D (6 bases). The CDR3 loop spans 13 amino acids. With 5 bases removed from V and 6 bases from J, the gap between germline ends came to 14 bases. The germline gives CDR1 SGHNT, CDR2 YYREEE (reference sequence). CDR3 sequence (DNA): TGTGCCAGCAGACCGGGACAAACCCCTGAAGCTTTCTTT. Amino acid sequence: CASRPGQTPEAFF.

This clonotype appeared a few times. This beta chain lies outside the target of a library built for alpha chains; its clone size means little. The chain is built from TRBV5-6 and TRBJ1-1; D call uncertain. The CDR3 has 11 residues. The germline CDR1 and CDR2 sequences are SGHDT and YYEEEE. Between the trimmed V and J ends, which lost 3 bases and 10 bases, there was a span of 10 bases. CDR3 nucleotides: TGTGCCAGCAGCTGCGGGCACGTAGCTTTCTTT. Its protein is CASSCGHVAFF.

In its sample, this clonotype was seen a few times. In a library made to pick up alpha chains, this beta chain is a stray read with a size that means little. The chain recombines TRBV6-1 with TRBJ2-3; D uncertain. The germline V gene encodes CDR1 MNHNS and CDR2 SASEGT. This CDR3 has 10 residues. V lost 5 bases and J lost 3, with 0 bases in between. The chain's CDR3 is CASSTDTQYF. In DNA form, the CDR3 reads TGTGCCAGCAGTACAGATACGCAGTATTTT.

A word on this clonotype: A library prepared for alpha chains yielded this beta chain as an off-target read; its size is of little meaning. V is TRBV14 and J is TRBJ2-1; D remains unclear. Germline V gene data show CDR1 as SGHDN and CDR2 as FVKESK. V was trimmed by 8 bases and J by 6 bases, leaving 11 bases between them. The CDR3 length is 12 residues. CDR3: CASGVLGNEQFF. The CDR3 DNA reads TGTGCCAGCGGGGTCCTGGGCAATGAGCAGTTCTTC.

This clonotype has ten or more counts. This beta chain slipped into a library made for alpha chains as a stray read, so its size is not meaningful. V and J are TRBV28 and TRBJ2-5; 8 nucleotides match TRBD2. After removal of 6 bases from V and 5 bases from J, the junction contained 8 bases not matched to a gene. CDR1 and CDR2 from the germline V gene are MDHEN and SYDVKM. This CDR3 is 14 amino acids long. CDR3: CASSPGTRRETQYF. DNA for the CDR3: TGTGCCAGCAGCCCCGGGACTAGGAGGGAGACCCAGTACTTC.

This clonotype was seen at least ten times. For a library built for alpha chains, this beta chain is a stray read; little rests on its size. CDR3 region: CASSDDSLLTYGYTF. Written as DNA, the CDR3 is TGTGCCAGCAGCGATGACAGCCTCTTGACCTATGGCTACACCTTC. The chain has TRBV7-9 and TRBJ1-2; TRBD1 might be the D (5 bases). Per the germline V gene, CDR1 is SEHNR and CDR2 is FQNEAQ (reference sequence). The CDR3 sequence is 15 residues long. V was shortened by 5 bases and J by 4 bases, with 17 bases between the two germline ends.

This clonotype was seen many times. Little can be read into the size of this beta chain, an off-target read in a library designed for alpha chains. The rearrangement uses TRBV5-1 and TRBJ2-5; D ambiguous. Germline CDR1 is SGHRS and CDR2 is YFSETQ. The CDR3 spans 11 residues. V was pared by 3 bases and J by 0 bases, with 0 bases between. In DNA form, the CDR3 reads TGCGCCAGCAGCTACCAAGAGACCCAGTACTTC. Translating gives CASSYQETQYF.

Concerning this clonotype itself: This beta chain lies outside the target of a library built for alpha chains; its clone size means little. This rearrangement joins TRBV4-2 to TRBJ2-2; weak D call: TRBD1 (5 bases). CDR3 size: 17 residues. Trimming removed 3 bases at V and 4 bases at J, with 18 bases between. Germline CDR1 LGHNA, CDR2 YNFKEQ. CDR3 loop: CASSQKTVEQGTGELFF. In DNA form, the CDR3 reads TGTGCCAGCAGCCAGAAGACGGTGGAGCAGGGCACCGGGGAGCTGTTTTTT.

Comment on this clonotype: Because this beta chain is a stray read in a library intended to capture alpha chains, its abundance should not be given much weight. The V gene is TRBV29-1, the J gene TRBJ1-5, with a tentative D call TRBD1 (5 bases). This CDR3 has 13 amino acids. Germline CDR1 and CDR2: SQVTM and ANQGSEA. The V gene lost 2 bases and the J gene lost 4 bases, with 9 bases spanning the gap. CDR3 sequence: CSVELGVNQPQHF. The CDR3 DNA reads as TGCAGCGTTGAATTAGGGGTTAATCAGCCCCAGCATTTT.

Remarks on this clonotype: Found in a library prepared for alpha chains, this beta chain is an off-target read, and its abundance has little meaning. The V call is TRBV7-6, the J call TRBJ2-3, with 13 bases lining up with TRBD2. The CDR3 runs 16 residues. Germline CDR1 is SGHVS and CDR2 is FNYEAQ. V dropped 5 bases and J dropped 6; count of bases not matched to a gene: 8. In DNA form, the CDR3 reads TGTGCCAGCAGCCTACTAGCGGGGGGGCTTGTGGATACGCAGTATTTT. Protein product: CASSLLAGGLVDTQYF.

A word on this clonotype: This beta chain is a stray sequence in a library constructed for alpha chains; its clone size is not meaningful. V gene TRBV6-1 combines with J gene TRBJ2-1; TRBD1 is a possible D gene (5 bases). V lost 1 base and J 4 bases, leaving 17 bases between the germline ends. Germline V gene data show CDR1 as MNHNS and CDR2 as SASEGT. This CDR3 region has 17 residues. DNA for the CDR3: TGTGCCAGCAGTGAAGGTCGGACAAATCCCGTTTACAATGAGCAGTTCTTC. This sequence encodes CASSEGRTNPVYNEQFF.

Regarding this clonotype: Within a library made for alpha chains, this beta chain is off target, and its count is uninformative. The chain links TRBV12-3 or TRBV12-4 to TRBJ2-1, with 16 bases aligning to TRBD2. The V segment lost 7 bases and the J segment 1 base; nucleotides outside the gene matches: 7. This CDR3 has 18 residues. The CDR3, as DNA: TGTGCCAGCACCCCGGGACTAGCGGGGGGGCAATCCTACAATGAGCAGTTCTTC. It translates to CASTPGLAGGQSYNEQFF.

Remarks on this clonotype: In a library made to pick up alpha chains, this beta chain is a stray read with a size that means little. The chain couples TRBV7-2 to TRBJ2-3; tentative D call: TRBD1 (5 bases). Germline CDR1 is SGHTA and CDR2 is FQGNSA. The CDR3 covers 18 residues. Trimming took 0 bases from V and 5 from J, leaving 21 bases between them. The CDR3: CASSLAHSSQPRGDTQYF. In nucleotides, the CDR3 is TGTGCCAGCAGCTTAGCGCATTCTTCACAACCTAGGGGAGATACGCAGTATTTT. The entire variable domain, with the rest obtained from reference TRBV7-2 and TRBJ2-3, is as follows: GAGVSQSPSNKVTEKGKDVELRCDPISGHTALYWYRQSLGQGLEFLIYFQGNSAPDKSGLPSDRFSAERTGGSVSTLTIQRTQQEDSAVYLCASSLAHSSQPRGDTQYFGPGTRLTVL.

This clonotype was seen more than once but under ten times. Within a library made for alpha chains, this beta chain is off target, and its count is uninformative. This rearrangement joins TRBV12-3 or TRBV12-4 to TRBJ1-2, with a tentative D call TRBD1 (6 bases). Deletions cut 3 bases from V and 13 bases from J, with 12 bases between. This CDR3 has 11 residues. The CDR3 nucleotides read TGTGCCAGCAGTTTTGGAGGGGGACCCACCTTC. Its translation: CASSFGGGPTF.

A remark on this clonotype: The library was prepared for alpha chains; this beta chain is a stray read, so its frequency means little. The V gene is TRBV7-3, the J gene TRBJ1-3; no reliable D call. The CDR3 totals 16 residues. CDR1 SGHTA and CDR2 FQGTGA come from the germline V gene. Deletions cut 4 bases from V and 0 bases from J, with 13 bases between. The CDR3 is CASSCRRSNSGNTIYF. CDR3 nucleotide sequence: TGTGCCAGCAGCTGCAGACGGTCCAACTCTGGAAACACCATATATTTT. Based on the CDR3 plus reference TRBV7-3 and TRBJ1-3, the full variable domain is GAGVSQTPSNKVTEKGKYVELRCDPISGHTALYWYRQSLGQGPEFLIYFQGTGAADDSGLPNDRFFAVRPEGSVSTLKIQRTERGDSAVYLCASSCRRSNSGNTIYFGEGSWLTVV.

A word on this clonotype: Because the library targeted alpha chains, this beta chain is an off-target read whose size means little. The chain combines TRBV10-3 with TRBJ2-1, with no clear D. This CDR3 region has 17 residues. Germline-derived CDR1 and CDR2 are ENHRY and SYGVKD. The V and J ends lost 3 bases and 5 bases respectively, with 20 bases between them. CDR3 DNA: TGTGCCATCAGTGACCATACCAAAGGCGGCCGAGACAATGAGCAGTTCTTC. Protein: CAISDHTKGGRDNEQFF.

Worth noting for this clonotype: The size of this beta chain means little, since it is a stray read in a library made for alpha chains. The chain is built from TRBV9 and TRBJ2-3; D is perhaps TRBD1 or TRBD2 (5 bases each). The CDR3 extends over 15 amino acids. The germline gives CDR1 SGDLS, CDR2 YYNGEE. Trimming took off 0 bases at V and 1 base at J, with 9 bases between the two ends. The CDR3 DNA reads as TGTGCCAGCAGCGTAGCTATGGGGGGCACAGATACGCAGTATTTT. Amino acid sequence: CASSVAMGGTDTQYF. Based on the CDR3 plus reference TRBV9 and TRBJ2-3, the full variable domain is DSGVTQTPKHLITATGQRVTLRCSPRSGDLSVYWYQQSLDQGLQFLIQYYNGEERAKGNILERFSAQQFPDLHSELNLSSLELGDSALYFCASSVAMGGTDTQYFGPGTRLTVL.

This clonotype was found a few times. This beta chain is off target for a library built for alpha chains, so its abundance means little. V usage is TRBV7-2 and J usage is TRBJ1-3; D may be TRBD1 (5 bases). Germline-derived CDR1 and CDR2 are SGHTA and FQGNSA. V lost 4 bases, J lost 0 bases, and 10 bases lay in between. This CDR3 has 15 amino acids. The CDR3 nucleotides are TGTGCCAGCAGCTCCAGACAGAGCTCTGGAAACACCATATATTTT. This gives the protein CASSSRQSSGNTIYF.